The T cell receptor beta chain under discussion was sequenced for a study of blood T cell repertoires in COVID-19. Assay: immunoSEQ multiplex PCR; the TCRdb copy retains only in-frame clones and omits some. This table has tens of thousands of clones, around 90% appearing once. The ends were cut back, 4 bases at V and 3 bases at J, with 10 bases in the middle. The CDR3 runs to 13 residues. CDR1 and CDR2 (germline): LNHDA, SQIVND (reference sequence). The sequenced sample consisted of peripheral blood. The rearrangement joins TRBV19 to TRBJ2-7; D possibly corresponds to TRBD2 (5 bases). The origin of this receptor is a human donor with active COVID-19. The donor label of this sample is uncertain. CDR3 residues: CASSRLRGYEQYF. The CDR3 DNA is TGTGCCAGTAGTAGACTAAGAGGCTACGAGCAGTACTTC. The whole variable domain, remainder taken from reference TRBV19 and TRBJ2-7, is DGGITQSPKYLFRKEGQNVTLSCEQNLNHDAMYWYRQDPGQGLRLIYYSQIVNDFQKGDIAEGYSVSREKKESFPLTVTSAQKNPTAFYLCASSRLRGYEQYFGPGTRLTVT.